These T cell receptor beta chains were read from a single sample in a study of shared clonotypes between healthy human individuals. The table came from immunoSEQ multiplex PCR; TCRdb's copy has only in-frame clones and leaves some out. The table lists over a million clones, roughly 74% of them singletons. The specimen sequenced was memory CD4+ T cells from PBMCs. All receptors derive from a man younger than 35 in good health. Some clones in this sample may be carry-over from other donors' samples. Each CDR3 is given with its conserved first and last residue. A D gene is named only where the DNA matches it firmly. A clone size is listed for some rows: how often the clone was seen (once, few, many), or a class if it is expanded.

TRBV2	-	TRBJ2-7	-	TGTGCCAGCAGTGAAGACAGGCCCTACGAGCAGTACTTC	CASSEDRPYEQYF
TRBV5-1	-	TRBJ1-1	-	TGCGCCAGCAGCTTGGGGCCGATGAACACTGAAGCTTTCTTT	CASSLGPMNTEAFF
TRBV5-1	-	TRBJ1-5	-	TGCGCCAGCAGCTTGGTATCAGGTGGGGAGCCCCAGCATTTT	CASSLVSGGEPQHF
TRBV29-1	-	TRBJ2-5	TRBD1	TGCAGCGCCGACAGGGTCCGGCAAGAGACCCAGTACTTC	CSADRVRQETQYF
TRBV5-6	-	TRBJ1-2	TRBD1	TGTGCCAGCAGCTTGGGGGACAGGGGGTACTATGGCTACACCTTC	CASSLGDRGYYGYTF
TRBV10-3	once	TRBJ1-2	-	TGTGCCATCAGTGAGTCCGGGCAGGAACTTGGCTACACCTTC	CAISESGQELGYTF
TRBV11-3	-	TRBJ2-1	-	TGTGCCAGCAGCTTAGGTACTAGTGAGCAGTTCTTC	CASSLGTSEQFF
TRBV5-4	-	TRBJ1-5	-	TGTGCCAGCAGCTTGGGAGGCTTAGGTCAGCCCCAGCATTTT	CASSLGGLGQPQHF
TRBV7-9	once	TRBJ2-5	-	TGTGCCAGCAGCGACTCCTGGGGGCGGGAGACCCAGTACTTC	CASSDSWGRETQYF
TRBV10-3	-	TRBJ2-3	TRBD2	TGTGCCATCAGTGGACTAGCGGGAGGGTCGGGCACAGATACGCAGTATTTT	CAISGLAGGSGTDTQYF
TRBV15	-	TRBJ2-1	TRBD1	TGTGCCACCAGCAGGGACAGGGGCTACAATGAGCAGTTCTTC	CATSRDRGYNEQFF
TRBV5-8	-	TRBJ1-3	-	TGTGCCAGCAGTCCAGGAATAGGGGAGTTTTCGGGAAACACCATATATTTT	CASSPGIGEFSGNTIYF
TRBV19	-	TRBJ1-6	TRBD1	TGTGCCAGTAGTACGATTCAGGGGGATAATTCACCCCTCCACTTT	CASSTIQGDNSPLHF
TRBV29-1	once	TRBJ2-7	-	TGCAGCGTTGAACAAGGCAGCCTAAGATCCGGGCAGTACTTC	CSVEQGSLRSGQYF
TRBV5-4	-	TRBJ1-2	TRBD1	TGTGCCAGCAGCTTAAGAGACAGGGAGAACTATGGCTACACCTTC	CASSLRDRENYGYTF
TRBV5-1	once	TRBJ2-5	-	TGCGCCAGCAGCTATTTCCAGGAAGAGACCCAGTACTTC	CASSYFQEETQYF